This T cell receptor (beta chain) was found in a study of blood T cell repertoires in COVID-19. Germline V gives CDR1 SNHLY, CDR2 FYNNEI. The CDR3 is 14 amino acids. The V and J ends lost 3 bases and 4 bases respectively, with 13 bases between them. How the authors handled the data: Amplifying reference gene primers gave estimates of nucleated cell counts. The table came from immunoSEQ multiplex PCR; TCRdb's copy has only in-frame clones and leaves some out. The V and J calls and clone size are taken from that table; D and trimming were inferred from the DNA. The table records 250,000 or so clones, roughly 88% of them present only once.

This TCR was sampled from a woman aged 25 to 39 with active or convalescent COVID-19. V and J are TRBV2 and TRBJ2-7; no reliable D call. The sequencing input was peripheral blood. Written as DNA, the CDR3 is TGTGCCAGCAGTGACCTCCCCCCCTTTTACGAGCAGTACTTC. Protein product: CASSDLPPFYEQYF.